The following is a T cell receptor (beta chain) sequence with its context. Its antigen is currently not known. Per-nucleotide qualities are absent, and no much larger clonotype sits a single base away. The collaborating institutions used their own protocols to collect whole blood in K2EDTA tubes. For TCRbeta analysis, collaborator samples were shipped as frozen whole blood, as isolated PBMCs, or as DNA extracted from either sample type. Inclusive of the bounding cysteine and phenylalanine, the CDR3 is 15 residues long. Only CDR3 DNA remains: 45 bases, in frame from the first base. V is clipped by 5 bases and J by 2 bases, and the sequence between their germline boundaries is 12 bases long. According to the germline V gene (reference sequence), CDR1 reads SEHNR and CDR2 reads FQNEAQ. The data were obtained in a study of blood T cell repertoires in COVID-19 (TCRdb year 2020). Notes on the research overall: Samples covering the acute and convalescent phases of COVID-19 were provided by collaborators in the United States, Italy and Spain. The prospective study material was composed of cDNA or gDNA derived from T cells, B-cell-depleted T cells, or PBMCs. Deeply sampled blood TCRbeta repertoires from subjects exposed to, actively infected with, or recovered from COVID-19 were included in the dataset. The repertoires were made available in a free public database intended to serve as a resource for research on the immune response to SARS-CoV-2. The samples were drawn from the first 160 participants of the ongoing ImmuneRACE study and from over a thousand subjects provided by 6 global collaborators. A de-identified subject ID, COVID-19 status, age in years and sex were almost always included in the sample metadata. HLA class I and class II types, where available, came from metadata supplied by the sample provider rather than from assay-based typing. Points the paper makes about the study in general: How much clinical and demographic metadata was included differed by source and by participant, and the metadata was provided uncurated.

The immunoSEQ Assay, a bias-controlled multiplex PCR, was used to amplify TCRbeta CDR3 regions from genomic DNA. The paper's data handling went like this. Within the assay, amplification of reference gene primers was used to estimate how many nucleated cells each sample contained. Sequence reads were collapsed and filtered to measure the absolute abundance of every unique TCRbeta CDR3 rearrangement. Productive Simpson clonality was computed per sample as the square root of Simpson's diversity index over productive rearrangements. TCRdb holds this immuneACCESS table with in-frame rearrangements only. Some clones are missing; in checked studies, unresolved V genes explain under half, and the rest has no known cause. V, J and clone size derive from that table, while D and trimming were established from the DNA sequence. The sample table holds roughly 130,000 clones, of which about 80% were seen once. More than 2.5% of the sample is in the top ten clones.

The sequencing input was peripheral blood. This clonotype was sampled from a woman older than 75 with acute or convalescent COVID-19. This sequence uses TRBV7-9 and TRBJ1-4; no D segment can be confidently identified. The sequenced DNA: TGTGCCAGCAGCGCCCGACTCCAGACTAATGAAAAACTGTTTTTT. Translated, this gives CASSARLQTNEKLFF.